A selection of T cell receptor beta chains follows, all from one sample in a study of OX40 agonist ivuxolimab in advanced cancers. Using immunoSEQ multiplex PCR, the repertoire was profiled, and TCRdb retains in-frame clones only, with some absent. The table has about 60,000 clones, roughly 86% seen once. The starting material was CD4+ or CD8+ T cells sorted from blood, obtained in a trial of the OX40 agonist ivuxolimab. The receptors originated from an adult with an advanced solid tumor such as melanoma, head and neck, liver or kidney cancer. The CDR3 runs from the conserved cysteine through the conserved F or W. Each record gives: J gene, clone size, D gene, V gene, CDR3 DNA, CDR3 protein. D genes are given only for firm matches. Clone size is not always given. Where it is, it says once, few, many or a class for expanded clones.

TRBJ2-7 - - TRBV15 TGTGCCACCAGCCCGAAGCAGACCTCCTACGAGCAGTACTTC CATSPKQTSYEQYF
TRBJ1-2 - - TRBV2 TGTGCCAGCAGTGACCCCGGCAGGGGAGGCCCCTATGGCTACACCTTC CASSDPGRGGPYGYTF
TRBJ2-7 - - TRBV18 TGTGCCAGCTCACCAAGTCTGGTCGAGCAGTACTTC CASSPSLVEQYF
TRBJ1-5 - TRBD1 TRBV6-5 TGTGCCAGCAGCACCGGGACAGGGAATAAGCCCCAGCATTTT CASSTGTGNKPQHF
TRBJ2-7 once - TRBV5-6 TGTGCCAGCAGCTTCCGGATCGAGGGATGGTACTACGAGCAGTACTTC CASSFRIEGWYYEQYF
TRBJ1-1 - TRBD1 TRBV19 TGTGCCAGTAGTACCGGACAGGGGAGAACTAGGGACACTGAAGCTTTCTTT CASSTGQGRTRDTEAFF
TRBJ1-5 once - TRBV5-1 TGCGCCAGCAGCTTGGGAGCCACAGGGAATCAGCCCCAGCATTTT CASSLGATGNQPQHF
TRBJ1-2 - - TRBV6-1 TGTGCCAGCAGTGTATATTCGGGCAGTGAGGGCTACACCTTC CASSVYSGSEGYTF
TRBJ1-2 - - TRBV29-1 TGCAGCGTGGCCGGGACACACACTAACTATGGCTACACCTTC CSVAGTHTNYGYTF
TRBJ2-5 - - TRBV7-7 TGTGCTAGCAGCTCACCCGGACGGATGGATACCCAGTACTTC CASSSPGRMDTQYF
TRBJ1-2 - - TRBV25-1 TGTGCCAGCGGAGACAGGTGGGAAGGCTACACCTTC CASGDRWEGYTF
TRBJ2-7 - TRBD2 TRBV2 TGTGCCAGCAGTGCCCCTAGCGGGGTTTCCTACGAGCAGTACTTC CASSAPSGVSYEQYF
TRBJ1-1 - - TRBV5-1 TGCGCCAGCAGTTCCTCCCCCCGTGGGGTGAGCACTGAAGCTTTCTTT CASSSSPRGVSTEAFF
TRBJ1-2 - - TRBV2 TGTGCCAGCAGTGACGGCCCTGAATTTAACTATGGCTACACCTTC CASSDGPEFNYGYTF
TRBJ2-7 - - TRBV6-1 TGTGCCAGCAGTGCCTTGGTGGGGTCCTACGAGCAGTACTTC CASSALVGSYEQYF
TRBJ1-2 - TRBD1 TRBV6-1 TGTGCCAGCAGTGTCAGGGGGCAGGAGACCTTC CASSVRGQETF
TRBJ1-4 - TRBD1 TRBV4-1 TGCGCCAGCAGCCAAGGGGTAGTGACAGGGGCAACTAATGAAAAACTGTTTTTT CASSQGVVTGATNEKLFF
TRBJ2-1 - - TRBV5-1 TGCGCCAGCAGCTTGGGGAACAGCCATGAGCAGTTCTTC CASSLGNSHEQFF
TRBJ2-4 - - TRBV11-2 TGTGCCAGCAGTTCCAACCACCAAAACATTCAGTACTTC CASSSNHQNIQYF
TRBJ1-1 - - TRBV7-2 TGTGCCAGCAGCTTAGAGTTCATTGGAGCTTTCTTT CASSLEFIGAFF
TRBJ1-1 - TRBD1 TRBV18 TGTGCCAGCTCACCACGGACAGGGGTTGAAGCTTTCTTT CASSPRTGVEAFF
TRBJ1-5 - - TRBV7-9 TGTGCCAGCAGCCCCTTACAGGGTCGCAATCAGCCCCAGCATTTT CASSPLQGRNQPQHF
TRBJ1-2 - - TRBV5-6 TGTGCCAGCAGCTTCAGGAAAGGTGGCTACACCTTC CASSFRKGGYTF
TRBJ1-2 once - TRBV20-1 TGCAGTGCTAGAGAAGCCGAAGGCTACACCTTC CSAREAEGYTF
TRBJ2-1 - TRBD2 TRBV19 TGTGCCAGTAGTTTCGGGGGGGGAGGCTACAATGAGCAGTTCTTC CASSFGGGGYNEQFF
TRBJ1-5 - - TRBV2 TGTGCCAGCAGGCAGGGCCTAAGTCGTAGCAATCAGCCCCAGCATTTT CASRQGLSRSNQPQHF
TRBJ1-5 - - TRBV5-8 TGTGCCAGCAGTTCAGACGGATATAGCAATCAGCCCCAGCATTTT CASSSDGYSNQPQHF
TRBJ1-4 - - TRBV4-1 TGCGCCAGCAGCCGCGTTGGGGGCAAGGAGAGGAATCCGCGGGAAAAACTGTTTTTT CASSRVGGKERNPREKLFF
TRBJ2-1 - TRBD2 TRBV2 TGTGCCAGCAGTCCCTATAGCGGGGGGGGAATCAATGAGCAGTTCTTC CASSPYSGGGINEQFF
TRBJ1-1 - - TRBV19 TGTGCCAGTTCCAGGGGAGGTGGAACTGAAGCTTTCTTT CASSRGGGTEAFF
TRBJ2-5 - TRBD2 TRBV6-6 TGTGCCAGCAGTTACTCGGGGGGGGTCGAGACCCAGTACTTC CASSYSGGVETQYF
TRBJ1-1 - - TRBV28 TGTGCCAGCAGTTCCCCCAGCTTTAACACTGAAGCTTTCTTT CASSSPSFNTEAFF
TRBJ2-7 once TRBD1 TRBV6-1 TGTGCTACACGTACTGGCGGGACAGGGGTGTCCGAGCAGTACTTC CATRTGGTGVSEQYF
TRBJ1-5 - - TRBV18 TGTGCCAGCTCACCGGATGTAGGTGGGGTGGGGCAGCCCCAGCATTTT CASSPDVGGVGQPQHF
TRBJ1-1 - - TRBV7-3 TGTGCCAGCAGCTTACTAGGTGTGGGCACTGAAGCTTTCTTT CASSLLGVGTEAFF
TRBJ1-5 few TRBD1 TRBV6-1 TGTGCCAGCGTTCTGCCGGGACAGGGCAATCAGCCCCAGCATTTT CASVLPGQGNQPQHF
TRBJ1-1 - TRBD1 TRBV18 TGTGCCAGCTCATCCCCGACAGGGAAGGACACTGAAGCTTTCTTT CASSSPTGKDTEAFF
TRBJ1-2 - TRBD1 TRBV9 TGTGCCAGCAGCTCACGGACAGGGCCGAATCATGGCTACACCTTC CASSSRTGPNHGYTF
TRBJ1-1 - TRBD1 TRBV7-9 TGTGCCAGCAGATCGGGAGCCGGGACAGGGATGAACACTGAAGCTTTCTTT CASRSGAGTGMNTEAFF
TRBJ2-5 - TRBD2 TRBV5-1 TGCGCCAGCAGCTTTCGGGGGGGCGGTGAGACCCAGTACTTC CASSFRGGGETQYF
TRBJ2-7 - TRBD1 TRBV14 TGTGCCAGCAGCCTTCGGGACAGGGCAACCTACGAGCAGTACTTC CASSLRDRATYEQYF
TRBJ1-4 - - TRBV9 TGTGCCAGCAGCCGAGACCGGGGGGCCCCGAATGAAAAACTGTTTTTT CASSRDRGAPNEKLFF